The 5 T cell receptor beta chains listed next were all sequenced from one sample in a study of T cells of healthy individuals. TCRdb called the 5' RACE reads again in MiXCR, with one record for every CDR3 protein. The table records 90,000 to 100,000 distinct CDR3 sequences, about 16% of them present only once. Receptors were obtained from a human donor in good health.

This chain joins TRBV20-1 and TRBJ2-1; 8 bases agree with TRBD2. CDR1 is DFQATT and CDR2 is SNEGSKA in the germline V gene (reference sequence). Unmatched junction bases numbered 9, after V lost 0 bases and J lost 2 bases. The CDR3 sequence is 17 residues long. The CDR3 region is CSAREAGVGGTYNEQFF. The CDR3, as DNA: TGCAGTGCTAGAGAAGCGGGGGTAGGCGGGACCTACAATGAGCAGTTCTTC.

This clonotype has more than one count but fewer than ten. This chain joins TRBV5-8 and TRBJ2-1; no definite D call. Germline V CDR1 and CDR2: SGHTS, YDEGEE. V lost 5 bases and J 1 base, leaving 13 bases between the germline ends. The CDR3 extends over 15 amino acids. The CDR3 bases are TGTGCCAGCAGTCTCCCGGGTTTTTCCTACAATGAGCAGTTCTTC. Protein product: CASSLPGFSYNEQFF.

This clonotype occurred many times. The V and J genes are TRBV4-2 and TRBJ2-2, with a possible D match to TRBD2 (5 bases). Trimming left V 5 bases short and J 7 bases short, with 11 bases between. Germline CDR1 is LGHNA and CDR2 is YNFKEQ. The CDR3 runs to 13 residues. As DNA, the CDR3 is TGTGCCAGCAGCTTCCGAGAGGGCGGGGAGCTGTTTTTT. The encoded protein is CASSFREGGELFF.

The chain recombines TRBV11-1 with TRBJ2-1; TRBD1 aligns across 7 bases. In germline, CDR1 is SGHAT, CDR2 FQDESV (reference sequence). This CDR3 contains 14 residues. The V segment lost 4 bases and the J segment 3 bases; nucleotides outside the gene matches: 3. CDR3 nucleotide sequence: TGTGCCAGCAGCTCCCGGGACAGCTACAATGAGCAGTTCTTC. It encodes CASSSRDSYNEQFF.

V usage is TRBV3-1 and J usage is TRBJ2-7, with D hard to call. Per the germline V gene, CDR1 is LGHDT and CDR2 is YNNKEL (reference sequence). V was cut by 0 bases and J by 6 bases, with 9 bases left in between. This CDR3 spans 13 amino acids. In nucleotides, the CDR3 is TGTGCCAGCAGCCAAGATGAAGTTGTCGAGCAGTACTTC. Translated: CASSQDEVVEQYF.